This T cell receptor (beta chain) was obtained from a study of regulatory T cells in long-lasting Graves disease (dated by TCRdb to 2020 to 2023). A note on the overall study: Persistent Graves' disease was defined as antithyroid drug treatment for over 5 years with persistently positive TSH receptor autoantibodies. Patients with persistent Graves' disease were compared with patients with newly diagnosed Graves' disease using TCR sequencing and RNA sequencing of peripheral blood. The study was conducted in China and was registered as a clinical trial. A total of around 35 samples underwent TCR sequencing, from roughly 13 patients with persistent Graves' disease and roughly 20 patients with newly diagnosed Graves' disease. Persistent Graves' disease patients in the clinical cohort had taken antithyroid drugs for roughly ten years on average. The paper's findings and limits, for the study overall: Persistent Graves' disease patients showed lower TCR Shannon entropy and fewer highly expanded clones than newly diagnosed patients, suggesting clonal expansion. Sequencing and analysis were limited to the TCR beta chain. Because the primary lesion, thyroid tissue, could not be accessed, the study looked at peripheral blood alone. The authors noted that the small sample size was a limitation that may lower accuracy. A larger number of public clonotypes was shared among persistent patients (under 3,000) than among newly diagnosed patients (approximately 930).

The time point label on this specimen signifies: persistent/refractory GD, antithyroid drugs over 5 years with positive TRAb. For both TCR sequencing and RNA sequencing, RNA was extracted from PBMCs in TRIzol. The diagnosis of Graves' disease was made according to American Thyroid Association guidelines. Patients were recruited from an endocrinology department in Xi'an, China. Each patient gave 7.5 to 10 milliliters of peripheral blood, collected in an EDTA anticoagulant tube. Ficoll Paque Plus density gradient separation was used to isolate PBMCs, and no further T cell sorting was done. An Agilent 2100 Bioanalyzer and agarose gel were used to check RNA quality, and a NanoDrop 2000 was used to measure RNA concentration. The library came from multiplex PCR. Reads for this sample came from an Illumina HiSeq 4000. iRepertoire HTBI primers and Arm-PCR amplification of CDR3 regions were used to construct TCR beta libraries. Before sequencing, the PCR products went through gel purification. As for how the authors treated the data: A total of 62 TRBV and about 13 TRBJ segments were identified across samples and were used for gene usage analysis of CDR3 amino acid clonotypes. COPE and FqMerger were used to merge filtered high-quality paired reads into contigs. Contigs were aligned with BLAST to IMGT TRBV, TRBD and TRBJ reference genes, and CDR3 was defined per IMGT. Clonotypes above 0.1% frequency were classified as highly expanded clones. Shannon entropy served as the measure of repertoire diversity, while the Gini coefficient captured V-J evenness. A clonotype found in more than one individual was treated as public. TCRdb reanalyzed the raw reads on its own, using fastp at Q25 for trimming and MiXCR for clone calling, and kept in-frame beta chains. CDR3 protein sequences are deduplicated, and each keeps its most common genes and DNA. The V and J calls, along with clone size, are taken from TCRdb and not from the paper's own processing. Here the sample has roughly 500,000 distinct CDR3 sequences; around 20% occur a single time. The ten biggest clones cover 7.8% of the sample.

This clonotype showed up many times. Its antigen remains undetermined. Base quality data are lacking; no much larger clone is found one base away. The sample consisted of peripheral blood mononuclear cells (PBMCs), taken when the disease was refractory, from a patient treated with antithyroid drugs. The receptor's source is a female donor with Graves disease.

The CDR3 protein sequence reads: CASALQETQYF. The DNA is TGTGCCAGCGCCCTCCAGGAGACCCAGTACTTC. The V and J segments used are TRBV28 and TRBJ2-5, with the D gene too uncertain to name. V is clipped by 8 bases and J by 5 bases, and the sequence between their germline boundaries is 9 bases long. Counted from cysteine to phenylalanine, this CDR3 has 11 amino acids. Only the CDR3 DNA stays, 33 bases, in frame from base 1. CDR1 and CDR2, per the germline V gene, are MDHEN and SYDVKM.